This T cell receptor beta chain was sequenced in a study of cytomegalovirus exposure and HLA in healthy donors. Study details: Genotyping of more than 300 donors showed that 70% to 90% belonged to the Caucasian-associated ancestry cluster. Study-wide results and limits: As a later analysis showed, several of the most significant clusters appeared to be linked to common viral pathogens.

Use of 60 Vbeta and 13 Jbeta primers characterized the PCR. As handled by the study authors: In a later analysis, of some 80 million unique beta chains, 9 million to 11 million appeared in at least two donors. The assay was immunoSEQ multiplex PCR, and TCRdb's table has in-frame clones only and misses some. V and J calls and clone size are copied from that table; D and trimming were computed from the DNA. The sample gives hundreds of thousands of clones, around 76% of which show up once; 0.6% to 0.65% is in the top ten. Of note for this clone: Its target is not known.

The sample comprised PBMCs. This TCR was sampled from a man between 18 and 29 years old in good health and CMV-seronegative.

The CDR3 DNA reads as TGTGCCAGCAGTTCCGGGACAGGGGGTCACGAGCAGTACTTC. It codes for CASSSGTGGHEQYF. This chain joins TRBV2 and TRBJ2-7, with 11 nucleotides matching TRBD1. J lost 5 bases, V lost 5 bases, and 5 bases had no gene match. The germline V gene encodes CDR1 SNHLY and CDR2 FYNNEI. This CDR3 region has 14 residues.